This T cell receptor beta chain stems from a study of T cell changes during pregnancy in multiple sclerosis. The CDR3 extends over 14 amino acids. V lost 5 bases and J 3 bases, leaving 14 bases between the germline ends. The V gene's germline CDR1 is SNHLY and CDR2 FYNNEI. Clones were read by immunoSEQ multiplex PCR, and TCRdb kept only the in-frame ones, dropping some. The table records 20,000 to 25,000 clones, around 93% of them present only once. The rearrangement links TRBV2 to TRBJ2-7; possible D gene TRBD1, 6 bases. The sample in question was CD4+ T cells from peripheral blood mononuclear cells, obtained in the third trimester of pregnancy. This receptor was identified in a female donor with multiple sclerosis, enrolled in a pregnancy study. This CDR3 is CASSNRDTNYEQYF. The CDR3 DNA sequence: TGTGCCAGCAGTAACCGGGACACCAACTACGAGCAGTACTTC.